This TCR beta chain was recovered during a study of OX40 agonist ivuxolimab in advanced cancers. Across the study: Enrolled patients in dose escalation had cancers that were hepatocellular carcinoma, melanoma, renal cell or head and neck cancer. Enrollees could have had prior anti-PD-1, anti-PD-L1 or anti-CTLA-4 therapy, which around 43% had received. Whole-study findings and limits: In CD8+ T cells, expanded clones were on average more numerous than in CD4+. Partial responders at 0.1-3.0 mg/kg had among the lowest clonal expansion.

Comment on this clone: Its antigen is as yet unknown.

Clones were read by immunoSEQ multiplex PCR, and TCRdb kept only the in-frame ones, dropping some. The data show under 55,000 clones, with 82% seen just once and about 2% held by the top ten. V was trimmed by 0 bases and J by 3 bases, leaving 6 bases between them. In germline, CDR1 is SQVTM, CDR2 ANQGSEA. The CDR3 length is 13 residues. The sequences come from CD4+ or CD8+ T cells sorted from blood, collected in a trial of the OX40 agonist ivuxolimab. The chain links TRBV29-1 to TRBJ1-5, with D unresolved. The receptor was isolated from an adult with an advanced solid tumor such as melanoma, head and neck, liver or kidney cancer. The CDR3 here is CSVEDLPNQPQHF. As DNA, the CDR3 is TGCAGCGTTGAAGACCTCCCCAATCAGCCCCAGCATTTT.